This T cell receptor beta chain was sequenced in a study of T cells in Graves' hyperthyroidism and ophthalmopathy. Study results and limitations: Progression to ophthalmopathy was predicted a median of approximately 6.4 months early. The majority of expanded thyroid clonotypes above 0.001 also appeared in blood.

When ophthalmopathy did not progress within 18 months, Graves' hyperthyroidism was considered stable. This clonotype was detected ten times or more. What it recognizes is unknown. Amplification yielded TCR beta CDR3 regions, with RNA transcripts as the source. During a first-round RT-PCR of the TCR CDR3, the HTBI primer set was used. TCRdb redid the calling of the multiplex PCR reads with MiXCR, one entry per CDR3 protein. The sample holds some 620,000 distinct CDR3 sequences, around 16% seen once. The junction had 9 bases not matched to a gene; V was cut back by 3 bases and J by 4 bases. Germline values: CDR1 MDHEN, CDR2 SYDVKM. CDR3 size: 15 residues.

The rearrangement uses TRBV28 and TRBJ2-7; 7 bases line up with TRBD2. Specimen: blood. This TCR was recovered from a woman aged 30 to 39 with Graves' hyperthyroidism. CDR3 DNA sequence: TGTGCCAGCAGTTTGGATGGCGGGAGTTCATACGAGCAGTACTTC. As protein: CASSLDGGSSYEQYF.